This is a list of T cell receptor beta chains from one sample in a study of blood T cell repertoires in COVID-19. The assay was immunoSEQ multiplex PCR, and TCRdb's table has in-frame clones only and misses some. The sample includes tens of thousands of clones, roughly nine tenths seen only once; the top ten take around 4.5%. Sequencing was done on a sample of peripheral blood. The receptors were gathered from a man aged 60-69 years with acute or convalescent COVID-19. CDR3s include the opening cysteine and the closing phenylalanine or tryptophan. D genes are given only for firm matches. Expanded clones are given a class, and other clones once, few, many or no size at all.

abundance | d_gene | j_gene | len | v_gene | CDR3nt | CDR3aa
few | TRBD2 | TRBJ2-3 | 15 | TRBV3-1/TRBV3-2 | TGTGCCAGCAGCCTCGGGGGACTAGCCCCAGATACGCAGTATTTT | CASSLGGLAPDTQYF
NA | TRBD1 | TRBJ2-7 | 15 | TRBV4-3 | TGCGCCAGCAGCCCGGGACAGGGGACAGCATACGAGCAGTACTTC | CASSPGQGTAYEQYF
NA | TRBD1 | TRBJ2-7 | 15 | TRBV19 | TGTGCCAGTAGGTTCACCACGGGACAGGGGACCGAGCAGTACTTC | CASRFTTGQGTEQYF
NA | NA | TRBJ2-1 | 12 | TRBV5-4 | TGTGCCAGCAGCTTTAGTGGCGGTGAGCAGTTCTTC | CASSFSGGEQFF
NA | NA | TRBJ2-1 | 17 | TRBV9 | TGTGCCAGCAGCGAGCCCCAAGGTAGGGGGATGAGGGATGAGCAGTTCTTC | CASSEPQGRGMRDEQFF
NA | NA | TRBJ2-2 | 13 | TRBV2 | TGTGCCAGCAGGGGCGCACACACCGGGGAGCTGTTTTTT | CASRGAHTGELFF
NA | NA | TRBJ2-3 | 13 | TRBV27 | TGTGCCAGCAGGAGGGCCGGGGGAGATACGCAGTATTTT | CASRRAGGDTQYF
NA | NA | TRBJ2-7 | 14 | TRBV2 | TGTGCCAGCAGTGAGTGGTGGAGCTCCTACGAGCAGTACTTC | CASSEWWSSYEQYF
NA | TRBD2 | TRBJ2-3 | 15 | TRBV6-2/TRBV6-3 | TGTGCCAGCAGTTACGGACTAGCCGGCACAGATACGCAGTATTTT | CASSYGLAGTDTQYF
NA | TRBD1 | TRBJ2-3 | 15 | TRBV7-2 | TGTGCCAGCAGTTTAGTACAGGGGAGCACAGATACGCAGTATTTT | CASSLVQGSTDTQYF
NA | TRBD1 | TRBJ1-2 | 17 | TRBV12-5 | TGTGCTAGTGGTTTGGTAAAGGAGGGACAGGGGCTCTATGGCTACACCTTC | CASGLVKEGQGLYGYTF
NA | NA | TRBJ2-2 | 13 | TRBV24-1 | TGTGCCACCAGTGATTTTCAATCCGGGGAGCTGTTTTTT | CATSDFQSGELFF
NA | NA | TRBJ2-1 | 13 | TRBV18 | TGTGCCAGCTCAACAGGGCCCAATAATGAGCAGTTCTTC | CASSTGPNNEQFF
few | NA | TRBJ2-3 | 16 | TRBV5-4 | TGTGCCAGCAGCTTGAGATTCGGCAAGGGGTCGGATACGCAGTATTTT | CASSLRFGKGSDTQYF
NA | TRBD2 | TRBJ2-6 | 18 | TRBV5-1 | TGCGCCAGCAGCTTTTTTAGCGGGGGGAGCTCTGGGGCCAACGTCCTGACTTTC | CASSFFSGGSSGANVLTF
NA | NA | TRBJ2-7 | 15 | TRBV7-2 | TGTGCCAGCAGCCCATCCCGGGACAACTCCTACGAGCAGTACTTC | CASSPSRDNSYEQYF
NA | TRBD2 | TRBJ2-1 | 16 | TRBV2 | TGTGCCAGCAGTGGACTAGCAGCAGTTATTAACAATGAGCAGTTCTTC | CASSGLAAVINNEQFF
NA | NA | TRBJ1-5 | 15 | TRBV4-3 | TGCGCCAGCAGCCAAGATCAGGTTAGCAATCAGCCCCAGCATTTT | CASSQDQVSNQPQHF
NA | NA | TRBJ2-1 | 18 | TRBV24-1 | TGTGCCACCAGTGACCAAACGGCAAGGAGGGGGGGGATCCATGAGCAGTTCTTC | CATSDQTARRGGIHEQFF
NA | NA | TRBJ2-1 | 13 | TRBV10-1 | TGCGCCAGCAGCCAAGGAGTGCCGAATGAGCAGTTCTTC | CASSQGVPNEQFF
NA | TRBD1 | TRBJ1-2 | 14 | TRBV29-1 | TGCAGCGTCCCACAAGGACAGGGGAACTATGGCTACACCTTC | CSVPQGQGNYGYTF
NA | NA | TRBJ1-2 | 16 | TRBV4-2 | TGTGCCAGCAGCCAAGTTTCAGGGGTCGCTAACTATGGCTACACCTTC | CASSQVSGVANYGYTF
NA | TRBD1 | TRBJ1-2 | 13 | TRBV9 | TGTGCCAGCAGCCCCGGGACAGCCTATGGCTACACCTTC | CASSPGTAYGYTF
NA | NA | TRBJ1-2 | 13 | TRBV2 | TGTGCCACGACCTGGGCAGCTAACTATGGCTACACCTTC | CATTWAANYGYTF
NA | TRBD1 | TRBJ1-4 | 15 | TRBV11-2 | TGTGCCAGCAGCTTAGTGGGACAGGGGGTTGAAAAACTGTTTTTT | CASSLVGQGVEKLFF
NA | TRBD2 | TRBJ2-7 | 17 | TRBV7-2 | TGTGCCAGCAGCTTATTCATAGCGGGGGACCCCTCCTACGAGCAGTACTTC | CASSLFIAGDPSYEQYF
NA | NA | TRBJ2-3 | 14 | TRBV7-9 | TGTGCCAGCAGCGGCGACTGGTCAACAGATACGCAGTATTTT | CASSGDWSTDTQYF
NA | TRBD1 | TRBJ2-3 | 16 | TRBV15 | TGTGCCACCAGCAGAGGTCCTGGACAGGGGGCAGATACGCAGTATTTT | CATSRGPGQGADTQYF